The following is a T cell receptor beta chain sequence with its context. This specimen belongs to a study of Ad26.COV2.S vaccination and SARS-CoV-2 variants. As for the study in general: A COV1001 Ad26.COV2.S trial-arm participant provided the sample. Donor got 5x10^10 or 1x10^11 viral particles of Ad26.COV2.S.

Sample treatment: some 19 received Ad26.COV2.S at low or high dose, single or two shots; several received placebo; per-sample allocation not given. Collection of samples fell on day 63 after the first vaccine or placebo injection. The study used a vaccine consisting of an Ad26 vector that expressed Wuhan-strain SARS-CoV-2 spike. The CDR3 spans 14 residues. CDR1 and CDR2 from the germline V gene are SGHTA and FQGNSA. Trimming cost V 4 bases and J 5 bases; bases outside gene matches: 3. Here immunoSEQ multiplex PCR was the method, and the copy in TCRdb shows in-frame clones only, minus some. The table has 200,000 to 300,000 clones, around nine tenths seen once; the top ten hold around a tenth.

The material sequenced was peripheral blood, taken in a trial of Ad26.COV2.S vaccine versus placebo. The receptor's source is a person aged 18-60 years who received the Ad26.COV2.S COVID-19 vaccine or a placebo. The chain has TRBV7-2 and TRBJ2-4, with 9 bases aligning to TRBD1. In nucleotides, the CDR3 is TGTGCCAGCAGCTCACAGGGGGCCGAAAACATTCAGTACTTC. It codes for CASSSQGAENIQYF.